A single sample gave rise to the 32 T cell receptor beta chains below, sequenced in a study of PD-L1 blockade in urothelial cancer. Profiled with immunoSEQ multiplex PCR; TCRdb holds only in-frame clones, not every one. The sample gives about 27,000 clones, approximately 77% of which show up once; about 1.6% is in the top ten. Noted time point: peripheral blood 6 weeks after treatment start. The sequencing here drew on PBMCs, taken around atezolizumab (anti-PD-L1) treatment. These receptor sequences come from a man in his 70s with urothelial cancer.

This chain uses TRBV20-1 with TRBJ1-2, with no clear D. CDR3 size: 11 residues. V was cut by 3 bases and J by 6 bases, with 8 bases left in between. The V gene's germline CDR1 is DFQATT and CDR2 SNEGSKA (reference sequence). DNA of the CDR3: TGCAGTGCTAGGGAACGGGATGGCTACACCTTC. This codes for CSARERDGYTF.

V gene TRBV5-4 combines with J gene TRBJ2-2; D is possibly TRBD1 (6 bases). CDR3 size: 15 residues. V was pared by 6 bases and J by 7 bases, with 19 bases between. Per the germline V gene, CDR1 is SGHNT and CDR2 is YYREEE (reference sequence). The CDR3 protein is CASTSSGKGGGELFF. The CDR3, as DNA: TGTGCCAGCACTTCATCGGGAAAAGGGGGCGGGGAGCTGTTTTTT. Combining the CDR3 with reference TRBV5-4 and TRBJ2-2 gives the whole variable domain ETGVTQSPTHLIKTRGQQVTLRCSSQSGHNTVSWYQQALGQGPQFIFQYYREEENGRGNFPPRFSGLQFPNYSSELNVNALELDDSALYLCASTSSGKGGGELFFGEGSRLTVL.

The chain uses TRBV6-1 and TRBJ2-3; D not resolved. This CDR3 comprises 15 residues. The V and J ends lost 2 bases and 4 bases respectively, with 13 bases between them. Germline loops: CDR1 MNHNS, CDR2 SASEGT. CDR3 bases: TGTGCCAGCAGTGAAATGGGTCTAGTGGCAGATACGCAGTATTTT. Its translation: CASSEMGLVADTQYF.

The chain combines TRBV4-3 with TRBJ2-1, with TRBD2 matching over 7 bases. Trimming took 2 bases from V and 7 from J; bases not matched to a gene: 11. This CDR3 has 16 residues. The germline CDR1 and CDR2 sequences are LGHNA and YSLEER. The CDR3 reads CASSQTYGDYGNEQFF. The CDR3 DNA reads TGCGCCAGCAGCCAAACCTATGGGGACTATGGTAATGAGCAGTTCTTC.

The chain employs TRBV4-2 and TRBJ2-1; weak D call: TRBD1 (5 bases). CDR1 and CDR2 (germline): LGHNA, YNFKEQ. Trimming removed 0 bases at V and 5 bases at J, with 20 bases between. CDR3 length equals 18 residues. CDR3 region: CASSQEVGLQGTDNEQFF. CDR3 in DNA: TGTGCCAGCAGCCAAGAGGTTGGCCTCCAGGGAACCGACAATGAGCAGTTCTTC.

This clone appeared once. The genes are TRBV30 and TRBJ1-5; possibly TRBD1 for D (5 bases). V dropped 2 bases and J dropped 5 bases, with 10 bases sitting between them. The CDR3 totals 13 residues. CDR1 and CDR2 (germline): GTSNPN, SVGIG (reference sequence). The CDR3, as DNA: TGTGCCTGGAGTCGGGGGACGGATCAGCCCCAGCATTTT. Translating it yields CAWSRGTDQPQHF.

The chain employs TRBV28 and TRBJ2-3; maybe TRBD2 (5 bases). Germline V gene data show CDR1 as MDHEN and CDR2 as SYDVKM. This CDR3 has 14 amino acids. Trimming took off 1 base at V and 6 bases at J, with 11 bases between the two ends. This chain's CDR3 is CASSLSGVSDTQYF. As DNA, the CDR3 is TGTGCCAGCAGTTTATCCGGGGTTTCGGATACGCAGTATTTT.

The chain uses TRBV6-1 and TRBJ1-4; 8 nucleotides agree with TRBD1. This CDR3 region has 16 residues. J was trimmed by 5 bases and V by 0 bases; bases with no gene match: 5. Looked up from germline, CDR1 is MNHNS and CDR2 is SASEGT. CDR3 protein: CASSEAQGQGNEKLFF. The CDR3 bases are TGTGCCAGCAGTGAAGCGCAAGGACAGGGAAATGAAAAACTGTTTTTT.

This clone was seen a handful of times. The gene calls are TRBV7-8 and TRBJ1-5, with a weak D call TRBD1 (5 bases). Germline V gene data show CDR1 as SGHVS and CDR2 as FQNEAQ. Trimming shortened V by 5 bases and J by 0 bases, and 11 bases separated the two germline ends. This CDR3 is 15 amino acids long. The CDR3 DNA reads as TGTGCCAGCAGCCAGACAGTCCTTAGCAATCAGCCCCAGCATTTT. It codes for CASSQTVLSNQPQHF.

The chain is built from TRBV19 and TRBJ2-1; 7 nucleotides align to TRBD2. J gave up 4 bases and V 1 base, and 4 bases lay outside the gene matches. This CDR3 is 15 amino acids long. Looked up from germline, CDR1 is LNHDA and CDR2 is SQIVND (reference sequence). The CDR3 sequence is CASSIAAGRYNEQFF. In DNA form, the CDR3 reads TGTGCCAGTAGTATAGCAGCGGGAAGATACAATGAGCAGTTCTTC. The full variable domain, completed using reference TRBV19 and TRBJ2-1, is DGGITQSPKYLFRKEGQNVTLSCEQNLNHDAMYWYRQDPGQGLRLIYYSQIVNDFQKGDIAEGYSVSREKKESFPLTVTSAQKNPTAFYLCASSIAAGRYNEQFFGPGTRLTVL.

The CDR3 nucleotides are TGCGCCAGCGGAGAGTGGAGGGGAGATACGCAGTATTTT. Translated: CASGEWRGDTQYF. The rearrangement joins TRBV5-1 to TRBJ2-3; TRBD2 might be the D (6 bases). Looked up from germline, CDR1 is SGHRS and CDR2 is YFSETQ. Trimming left V 7 bases short and J 5 bases short, with 14 bases between. The CDR3 contains 13 residues.

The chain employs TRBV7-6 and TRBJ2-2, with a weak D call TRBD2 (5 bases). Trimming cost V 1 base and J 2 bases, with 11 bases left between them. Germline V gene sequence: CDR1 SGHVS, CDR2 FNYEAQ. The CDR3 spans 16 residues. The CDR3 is CASSLGVARNTGELFF. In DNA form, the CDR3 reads TGTGCCAGCAGCTTAGGGGTAGCGAGAAACACCGGGGAGCTGTTTTTT.

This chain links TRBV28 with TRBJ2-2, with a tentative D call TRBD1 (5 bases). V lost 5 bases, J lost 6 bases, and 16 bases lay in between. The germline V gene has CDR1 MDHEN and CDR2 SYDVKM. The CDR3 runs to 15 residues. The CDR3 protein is CASSGVGALAGELFF. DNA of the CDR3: TGTGCCAGCAGTGGGGTAGGGGCCCTAGCCGGGGAGCTGTTTTTT.

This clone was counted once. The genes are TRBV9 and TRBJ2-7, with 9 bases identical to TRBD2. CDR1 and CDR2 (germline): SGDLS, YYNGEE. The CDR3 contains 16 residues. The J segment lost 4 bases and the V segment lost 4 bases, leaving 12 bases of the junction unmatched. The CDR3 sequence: CASSTGPAGGPYEQYF. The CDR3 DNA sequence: TGTGCCAGCAGCACAGGTCCCGCGGGAGGGCCTTACGAGCAGTACTTC.

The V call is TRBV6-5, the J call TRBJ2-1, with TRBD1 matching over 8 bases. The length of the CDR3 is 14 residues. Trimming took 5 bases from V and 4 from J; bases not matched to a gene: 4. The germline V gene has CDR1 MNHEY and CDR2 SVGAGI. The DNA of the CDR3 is TGTGCCAGCAGTCAGGGGGCGGTTTACAATGAGCAGTTCTTC. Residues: CASSQGAVYNEQFF.

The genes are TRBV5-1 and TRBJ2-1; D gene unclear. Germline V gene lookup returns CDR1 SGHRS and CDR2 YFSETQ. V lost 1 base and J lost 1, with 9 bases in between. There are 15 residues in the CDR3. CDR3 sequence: CASSLKRTSYNEQFF. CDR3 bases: TGCGCCAGCAGCTTGAAGCGTACGTCCTACAATGAGCAGTTCTTC.

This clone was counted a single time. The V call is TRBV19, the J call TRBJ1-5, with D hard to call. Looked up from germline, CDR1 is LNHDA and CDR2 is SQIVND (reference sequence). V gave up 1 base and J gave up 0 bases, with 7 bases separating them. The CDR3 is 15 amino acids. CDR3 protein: CASSIGGPSNQPQHF. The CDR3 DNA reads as TGTGCCAGTAGTATAGGAGGCCCTAGCAATCAGCCCCAGCATTTT. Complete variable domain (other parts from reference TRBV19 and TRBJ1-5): DGGITQSPKYLFRKEGQNVTLSCEQNLNHDAMYWYRQDPGQGLRLIYYSQIVNDFQKGDIAEGYSVSREKKESFPLTVTSAQKNPTAFYLCASSIGGPSNQPQHFGDGTRLSIL.

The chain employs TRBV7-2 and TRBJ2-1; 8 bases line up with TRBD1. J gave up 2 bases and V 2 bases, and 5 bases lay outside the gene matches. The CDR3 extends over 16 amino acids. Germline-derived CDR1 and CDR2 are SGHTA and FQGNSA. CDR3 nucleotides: TGTGCCAGCAGCTTACAGGGGGCAACAACCTACAATGAGCAGTTCTTC. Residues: CASSLQGATTYNEQFF.

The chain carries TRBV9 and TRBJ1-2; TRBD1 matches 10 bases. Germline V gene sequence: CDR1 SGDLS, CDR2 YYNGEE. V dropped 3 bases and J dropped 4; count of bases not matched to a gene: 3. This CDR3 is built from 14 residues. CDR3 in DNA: TGTGCCAGCAGCGCAGACAGGGGGCCCTATGGCTACACCTTC. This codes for CASSADRGPYGYTF.

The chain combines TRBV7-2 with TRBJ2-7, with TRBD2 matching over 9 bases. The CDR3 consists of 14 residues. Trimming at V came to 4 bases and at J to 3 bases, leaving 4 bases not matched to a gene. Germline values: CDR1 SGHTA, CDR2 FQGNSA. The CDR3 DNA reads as TGTGCCAGCAGCTCGGCGGGGGGGGGCTACGAGCAGTACTTC. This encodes CASSSAGGGYEQYF.

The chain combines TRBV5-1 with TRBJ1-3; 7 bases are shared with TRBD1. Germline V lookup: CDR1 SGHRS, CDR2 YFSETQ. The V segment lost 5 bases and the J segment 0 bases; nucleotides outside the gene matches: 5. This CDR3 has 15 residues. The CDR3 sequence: CASRRDSSSGNTIYF. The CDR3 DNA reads TGCGCCAGCAGGCGGGACAGTAGCTCTGGAAACACCATATATTTT.

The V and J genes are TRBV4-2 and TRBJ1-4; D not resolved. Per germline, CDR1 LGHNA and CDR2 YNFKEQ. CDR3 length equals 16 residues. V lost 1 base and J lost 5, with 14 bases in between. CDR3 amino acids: CASSQAPRKKNEKLFF. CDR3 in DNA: TGTGCCAGCAGCCAAGCTCCCAGAAAAAAAAATGAAAAACTGTTTTTT.

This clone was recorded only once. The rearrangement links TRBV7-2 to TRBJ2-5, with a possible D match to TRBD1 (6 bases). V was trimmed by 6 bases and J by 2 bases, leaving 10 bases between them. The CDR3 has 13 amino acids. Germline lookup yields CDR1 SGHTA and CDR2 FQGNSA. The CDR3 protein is CASSTGFQETQYF. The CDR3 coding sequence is TGTGCCAGCAGTACAGGGTTTCAAGAGACCCAGTACTTC. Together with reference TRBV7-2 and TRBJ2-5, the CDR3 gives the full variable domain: GAGVSQSPSNKVTEKGKDVELRCDPISGHTALYWYRQSLGQGLEFLIYFQGNSAPDKSGLPSDRFSAERTGGSVSTLTIQRTQQEDSAVYLCASSTGFQETQYFGPGTRLLVL.

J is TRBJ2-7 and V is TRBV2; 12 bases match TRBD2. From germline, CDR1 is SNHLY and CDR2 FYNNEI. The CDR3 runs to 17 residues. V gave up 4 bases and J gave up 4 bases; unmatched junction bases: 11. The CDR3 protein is CASSGTSGIKFMYEQYF. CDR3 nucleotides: TGTGCCAGCAGTGGGACTAGCGGGATAAAGTTTATGTACGAGCAGTACTTC.

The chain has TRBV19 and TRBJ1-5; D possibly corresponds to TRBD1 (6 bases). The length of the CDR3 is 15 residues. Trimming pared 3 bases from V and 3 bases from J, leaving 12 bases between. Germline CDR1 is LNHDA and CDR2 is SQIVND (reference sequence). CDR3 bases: TGTGCCAGTAGTATGATCGGGACAATCAATCAGCCCCAGCATTTT. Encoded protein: CASSMIGTINQPQHF.

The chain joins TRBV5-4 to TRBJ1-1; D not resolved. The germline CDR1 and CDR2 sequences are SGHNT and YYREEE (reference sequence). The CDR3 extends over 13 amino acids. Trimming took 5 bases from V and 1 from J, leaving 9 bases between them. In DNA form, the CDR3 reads TGTGCCAGCAGTGGACTGCGGAACACTGAAGCTTTCTTT. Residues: CASSGLRNTEAFF.

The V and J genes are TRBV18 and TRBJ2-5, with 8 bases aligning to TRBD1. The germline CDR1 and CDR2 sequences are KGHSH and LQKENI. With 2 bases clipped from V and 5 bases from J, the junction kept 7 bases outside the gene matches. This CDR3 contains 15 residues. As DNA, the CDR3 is TGTGCCAGCTCACCAAAGCCAGGGGGCTGGGAGACCCAGTACTTC. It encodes CASSPKPGGWETQYF. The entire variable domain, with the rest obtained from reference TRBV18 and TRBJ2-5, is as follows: NAGVMQNPRHLVRRRGQEARLRCSPMKGHSHVYWYRQLPEEGLKFMVYLQKENIIDESGMPKERFSAEFPKEGPSILRIQQVVRGDSAAYFCASSPKPGGWETQYFGPGTRLLVL.

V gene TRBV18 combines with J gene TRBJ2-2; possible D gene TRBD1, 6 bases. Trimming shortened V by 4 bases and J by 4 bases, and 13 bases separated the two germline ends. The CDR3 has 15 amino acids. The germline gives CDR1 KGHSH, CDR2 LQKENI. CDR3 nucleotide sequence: TGTGCCAGCTCACTAACTGGACAGAGCACCGGGGAGCTGTTTTTT. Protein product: CASSLTGQSTGELFF.

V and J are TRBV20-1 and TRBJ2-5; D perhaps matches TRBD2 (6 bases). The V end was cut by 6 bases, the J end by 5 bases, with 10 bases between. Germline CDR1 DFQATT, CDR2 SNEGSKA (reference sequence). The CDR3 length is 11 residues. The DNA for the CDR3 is TGCAGTGCCCAAGGAGGGGAGACCCAGTACTTC. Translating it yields CSAQGGETQYF.

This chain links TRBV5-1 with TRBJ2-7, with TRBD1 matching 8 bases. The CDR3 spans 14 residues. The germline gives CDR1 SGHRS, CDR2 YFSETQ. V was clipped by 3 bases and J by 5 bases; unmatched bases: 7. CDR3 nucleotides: TGCGCCAGCAGCTCCGGGACAGGTTCCAACGAGCAGTACTTC. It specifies CASSSGTGSNEQYF.

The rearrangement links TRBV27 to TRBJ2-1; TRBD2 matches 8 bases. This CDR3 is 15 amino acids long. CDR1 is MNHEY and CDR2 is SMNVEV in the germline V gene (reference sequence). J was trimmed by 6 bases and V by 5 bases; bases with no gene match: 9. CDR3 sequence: CASSPGLAGSNEQFF. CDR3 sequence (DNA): TGTGCCAGCAGTCCTGGGCTAGCGGGTTCCAATGAGCAGTTCTTC.

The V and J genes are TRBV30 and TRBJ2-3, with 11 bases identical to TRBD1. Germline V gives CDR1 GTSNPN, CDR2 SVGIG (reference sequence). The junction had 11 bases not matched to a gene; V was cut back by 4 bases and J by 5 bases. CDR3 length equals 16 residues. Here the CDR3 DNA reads TGTGCCTGGACAGCCGGGACAGGGGGAGTGGGAGATACGCAGTATTTT. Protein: CAWTAGTGGVGDTQYF.